This T cell receptor beta chain is from a study of T cells in Graves' hyperthyroidism and ophthalmopathy. Study results and limitations: Blood also held most thyroid clonotypes expanded beyond 0.001.

Of note for this clonotype: Its antigen is as yet unknown.

RNA transcripts were the template for amplifying TCR beta CDR3 regions. The HTBI primer set drove a first-round RT-PCR of the TCR CDR3. TCRdb re-called the multiplex PCR reads through MiXCR, storing one row per CDR3 protein. The table records about 420,000 distinct CDR3 sequences, roughly 13% of them present only once. Trimming cost V 1 base and J 2 bases; bases outside gene matches: 12. Per the germline V gene, CDR1 is SGHRS and CDR2 is YFSETQ. The CDR3 runs to 18 residues. The sequence was collected from a woman in her late teens or twenties with Graves' hyperthyroidism. V gene TRBV5-1 combines with J gene TRBJ1-3, with 7 bases lining up with TRBD1. Source material: blood. CDR3 bases: TGCGCCAGCAGCTTGCAGCCCCCAGGACAGGCTGCTGGAAACACCATATATTTT. Encoded protein: CASSLQPPGQAAGNTIYF.